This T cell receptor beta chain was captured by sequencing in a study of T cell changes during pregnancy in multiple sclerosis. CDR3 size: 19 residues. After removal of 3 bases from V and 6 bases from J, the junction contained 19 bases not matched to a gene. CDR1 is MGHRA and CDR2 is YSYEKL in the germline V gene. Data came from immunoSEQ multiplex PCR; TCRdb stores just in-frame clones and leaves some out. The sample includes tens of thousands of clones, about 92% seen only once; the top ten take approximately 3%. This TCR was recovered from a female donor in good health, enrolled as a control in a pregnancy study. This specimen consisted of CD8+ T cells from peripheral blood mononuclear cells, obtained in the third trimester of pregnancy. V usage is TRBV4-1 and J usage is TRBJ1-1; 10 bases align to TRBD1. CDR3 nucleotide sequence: TGCGCCAGCAGCCACCTCAGACAGGGGGCGCTGGGCCCTGGGCCTGAAGCTTTCTTT. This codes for CASSHLRQGALGPGPEAFF.